These 15 T cell receptor beta chains were all obtained from the same sample, sequenced in a study of CD8 T cells in ankylosing spondylitis. No antigen has been assigned to these receptors. Study-wide points: Ankylosing spondylitis blood appeared to carry a characteristic TCR beta motif of roughly 8 highly homologous variants.

TCRdb re-called the 5' RACE reads with MiXCR, one entry per CDR3 protein. The table includes 200,000 to 250,000 distinct CDR3 sequences, approximately 20% detected once. Sample: blood, either unsorted or a sorted T cell fraction (not recorded which). The receptors come from a male donor with ankylosing spondylitis.

This CDR3 is CASNGGSSGANVLTF. CDR3 nucleotides: TGTGCCAGTAACGGGGGATCGAGTGGGGCCAACGTCCTGACTTTC. J is TRBJ2-6 and V is TRBV19, with D possibly matching TRBD2 (6 bases). Germline CDR1 and CDR2: LNHDA and SQIVND (reference sequence). V lost 7 bases to trimming and J lost 3 bases, with 13 bases between them. The CDR3 contains 15 residues. The complete variable domain, with remaining parts taken from reference TRBV19 and TRBJ2-6, reads DGGITQSPKYLFRKEGQNVTLSCEQNLNHDAMYWYRQDPGQGLRLIYYSQIVNDFQKGDIAEGYSVSREKKESFPLTVTSAQKNPTAFYLCASNGGSSGANVLTFGAGSRLTVL.

This chain uses TRBV20-1 with TRBJ2-3; TRBD2 aligns across 7 bases. This CDR3 region has 14 residues. CDR1 is DFQATT and CDR2 is SNEGSKA in the germline V gene (reference sequence). The trim removed 3 bases at V and 2 bases at J, leaving 5 bases unmatched. CDR3 DNA sequence: TGCAGTGCTAGCCCTAGCGGCTACACAGATACGCAGTATTTT. This codes for CSASPSGYTDTQYF.

In its sample, this clonotype was seen a few times. The genes are TRBV12-3 or TRBV12-4 and TRBJ2-1; the D gene is possibly TRBD2 (5 bases). The CDR3 covers 12 residues. V was cut by 6 bases and J by 8 bases, with 11 bases left in between. The DNA for the CDR3 is TGTGCCAGCAGCGCCGGAGGCGATGAGCAGTTCTTC. This encodes CASSAGGDEQFF.

This clonotype was counted only a few times. This chain links TRBV25-1 with TRBJ1-1; 8 bases are a match to TRBD1. With V trimmed by 3 bases and J by 2 bases, 5 bases remained unmatched. This CDR3 region has 15 residues. Germline lookup yields CDR1 MGHDK and CDR2 SYGVNS. In DNA form, the CDR3 reads TGTGCCAGCAGTGATCGGACAGGGACTAACACTGAAGCTTTCTTT. Encoded protein: CASSDRTGTNTEAFF.

This clonotype was counted a few times. The chain links TRBV29-1 to TRBJ2-7; D possibly matches TRBD1 or TRBD2 (5 bases each). The germline CDR1 and CDR2 sequences are SQVTM and ANQGSEA. Trimming left V 5 bases short and J 0 bases short, with 14 bases between. The CDR3 covers 14 residues. The CDR3 bases are TGCAGCGTTCTACGAGAGGGGAGCTCCTACGAGCAGTACTTC. This gives the protein CSVLREGSSYEQYF.

This clonotype was seen repeatedly, ten times or more. The chain is built from TRBV6-4 and TRBJ2-1, with D perhaps TRBD2 (5 bases). This CDR3 contains 14 residues. Germline V CDR1 and CDR2: MRHNA, SNTAGT. Trimming stripped 2 bases from V and 0 bases from J, with 5 bases between. The CDR3 DNA sequence: TGTGCCAGCAGTGACGGGAGCTCCTACAATGAGCAGTTCTTC. It is translated as CASSDGSSYNEQFF.

V gene TRBV6-2 or TRBV6-3 combines with J gene TRBJ1-5; no clear D gene. This CDR3 contains 11 residues. With 6 bases removed from V and 7 bases from J, the gap between germline ends came to 7 bases. CDR1 is MNHEY, CDR2 SVGEGT, per germline. CDR3 residues: CASSPIQPQHF. In nucleotides, the CDR3 is TGTGCCAGCAGCCCCATCCAGCCCCAGCATTTT.

This rearrangement joins TRBV5-1 to TRBJ1-4; tentative D call: TRBD1 (5 bases). V was clipped by 0 bases and J by 0 bases, with 15 bases between them. Germline CDR1 SGHRS, CDR2 YFSETQ. This CDR3 has 18 amino acids. CDR3 nucleotide sequence: TGCGCCAGCAGCTTGGCCGAGGTACAGGAAGCAACTAATGAAAAACTGTTTTTT. Its translation: CASSLAEVQEATNEKLFF.

In its sample, this clonotype was seen a few times. The J gene is TRBJ1-6, the V gene TRBV4-1; TRBD1 aligns across 10 bases. J gave up 12 bases and V 4 bases, and 15 bases lay outside the gene matches. The CDR3 runs 17 residues. The germline V gene has CDR1 MGHRA and CDR2 YSYEKL. CDR3 region: CASSPGTGDFYKRPLHF. CDR3 coding DNA: TGCGCCAGCAGCCCGGGGACAGGGGATTTCTATAAGAGACCCCTCCACTTT.

In this sample, this clonotype turned up a few times. CDR3 in DNA: TGTGCCACCAGCAGAGTCGGGACTCCTGAGAACCCCTACGAGCAGTACTTC. Protein: CATSRVGTPENPYEQYF. The chain employs TRBV15 and TRBJ2-7; perhaps TRBD2 as D (6 bases). Trimming removed 1 base from V and 2 bases from J, with 18 bases in between. The CDR3 consists of 17 residues. Germline V gives CDR1 LNHNV, CDR2 YYDKDF (reference sequence).

The rearrangement links TRBV9 to TRBJ2-2, with D perhaps TRBD1 (6 bases). Trimming took off 3 bases at V and 9 bases at J, with 24 bases between the two ends. Germline CDR1 SGDLS, CDR2 YYNGEE. The CDR3 length is 17 residues. The CDR3 DNA sequence: TGTGCCAGCAGCGCGAACCCCCCCCCAGGGGCTGGTCGGGAGCTGTTTTTT. Translating it yields CASSANPPPGAGRELFF.

The V gene is TRBV4-1, the J gene TRBJ2-2; TRBD2 might be the D (6 bases). Germline loops: CDR1 MGHRA, CDR2 YSYEKL. The V end was cut by 1 base, the J end by 3 bases, with 12 bases between. The CDR3 is 16 amino acids. The CDR3 DNA reads as TGCGCCAGCAGCCAAGCTGGGGGGTGGTACACCGGGGAGCTGTTTTTT. It specifies CASSQAGGWYTGELFF.

This clonotype was found many times. The chain couples TRBV25-1 to TRBJ2-7; TRBD1 is a possible D gene (6 bases). Trimming stripped 6 bases from V and 2 bases from J, with 14 bases between. This CDR3 comprises 14 residues. Germline loops: CDR1 MGHDK, CDR2 SYGVNS. CDR3 DNA: TGTGCCAGCAGCCCCGGGACATCGACCTACGAGCAGTACTTC. Its protein is CASSPGTSTYEQYF.

The chain employs TRBV27 and TRBJ1-1; 9 bases are shared with TRBD1. The CDR3 is 16 amino acids. The V and J ends lost 5 bases and 2 bases, in that order; junction bases with no gene match: 9. CDR1 MNHEY and CDR2 SMNVEV come from the germline V gene (reference sequence). CDR3 loop: CASSGLAGQGNTEAFF. The CDR3 region has the DNA TGTGCCAGCAGTGGCTTGGCGGGACAGGGCAACACTGAAGCTTTCTTT.

This clonotype showed up many times. The chain joins TRBV7-9 to TRBJ2-7, with 7 bases fitting TRBD2. The CDR3 is 13 amino acids. V lost 5 bases, J lost 6 bases, and 7 bases stayed unmatched. Germline lookup yields CDR1 SEHNR and CDR2 FQNEAQ (reference sequence). This CDR3 is CASSLSGLPEQYF. Written as DNA, the CDR3 is TGTGCCAGCAGCCTATCGGGACTACCCGAGCAGTACTTC.